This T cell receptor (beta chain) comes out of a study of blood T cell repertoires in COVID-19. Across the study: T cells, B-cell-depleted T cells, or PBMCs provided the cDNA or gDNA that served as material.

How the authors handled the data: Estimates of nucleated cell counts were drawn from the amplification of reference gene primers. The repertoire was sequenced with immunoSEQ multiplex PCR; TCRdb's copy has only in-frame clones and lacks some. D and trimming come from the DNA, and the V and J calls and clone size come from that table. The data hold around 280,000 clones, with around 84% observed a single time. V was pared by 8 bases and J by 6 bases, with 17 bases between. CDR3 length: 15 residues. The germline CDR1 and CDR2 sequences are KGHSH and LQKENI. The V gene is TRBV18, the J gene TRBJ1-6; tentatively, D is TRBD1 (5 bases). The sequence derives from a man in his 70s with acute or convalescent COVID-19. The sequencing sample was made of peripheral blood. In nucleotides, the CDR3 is TGTGCCAGCACTCCAGGGCAGGGAACTAATTCACCCCTCCACTTT. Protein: CASTPGQGTNSPLHF.